The sequence of this T cell receptor (beta chain) was determined in a study of CD8 T cells in Susac syndrome. RNA totalling roughly 0.5 to 1 ug underwent reverse transcription with random hexamers. MiXCR, applied by TCRdb to the immunoSEQ multiplex PCR reads, yields one record per CDR3 protein. The profile covers roughly 150,000 distinct CDR3 sequences, with roughly 95% appearing a single time and 0.15% taken by the ten largest. Negative isolation yielded CD4+ and CD8+ T cells, and FACS enriched TEMRA cells. Only a few counts were recorded for this clonotype. Its antigen is not known. V was clipped by 0 bases and J by 3 bases, with 0 bases between them. The germline CDR1 and CDR2 sequences are SGHTA and FQGTGA. The CDR3 loop spans 13 amino acids. Broader study findings: The study recognized that its TCR sequencing and HLA analysis covered a relatively small number of individuals.

This clonotype was sampled from a human donor with multiple sclerosis. The gene calls are TRBV7-3 and TRBJ2-6; D remains unclear. Sequencing was carried out using CD8+ T cells from PBMCs. CDR3: CASSLTGANVLTF. CDR3 DNA: TGTGCCAGCAGCTTAACTGGGGCCAACGTCCTGACTTTC. Full variable domain (rest looked up from reference TRBV7-3 and TRBJ2-6): GAGVSQTPSNKVTEKGKYVELRCDPISGHTALYWYRQSLGQGPEFLIYFQGTGAADDSGLPNDRFFAVRPEGSVSTLKIQRTERGDSAVYLCASSLTGANVLTFGAGSRLTVL.